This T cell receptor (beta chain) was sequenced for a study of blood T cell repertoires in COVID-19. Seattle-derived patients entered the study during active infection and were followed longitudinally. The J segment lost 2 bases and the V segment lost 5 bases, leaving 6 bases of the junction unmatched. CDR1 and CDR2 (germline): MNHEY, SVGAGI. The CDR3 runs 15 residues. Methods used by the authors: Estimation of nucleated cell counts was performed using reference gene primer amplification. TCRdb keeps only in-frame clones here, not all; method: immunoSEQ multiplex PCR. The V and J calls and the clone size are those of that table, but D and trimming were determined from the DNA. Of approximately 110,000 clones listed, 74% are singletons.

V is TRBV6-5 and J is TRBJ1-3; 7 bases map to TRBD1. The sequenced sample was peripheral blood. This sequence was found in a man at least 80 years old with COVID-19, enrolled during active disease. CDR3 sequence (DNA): TGTGCCAGCAGTCCCAGGGACAGCACTGGAAACACCATATATTTT. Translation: CASSPRDSTGNTIYF.